What follows are 2 T cell receptor beta chains derived from one specimen sequenced in a study of control samples from healthy donors and cancer patients (dated by TCRdb to 2019 to 2021). Library preparation used the immunoSEQ multiplex PCR assay. Imported from immuneACCESS, the table was reduced by TCRdb to in-frame sequences with V and J called. These copies leave out some clones; in studies compared against another copy, an unresolved V gene accounts for under half, and the cause of the remainder is not known. The sample has about 120,000 clones on record, 88% of them singletons. The ten largest clonotypes hold over 2% of the sample. Sequenced: blood. Receptors originate from a woman in her 70s in good health.

As to this clone: Different DNA sequences within this sample yield the same CDR3. This chain connects TRBV5-1 to TRBJ1-1, with 9 bases matching TRBD1. CDR1 and CDR2 (germline): SGHRS, YFSETQ. The CDR3 has 14 residues. V trimming: 3 bases; J trimming: 1 base; junction bases outside the gene matches: 1. CDR3 nucleotides: TGCGCCAGCAGCTCGGGACAGGGGAACACTGAAGCTTTCTTT. Translated, it gives CASSSGQGNTEAFF.

This rearrangement joins TRBV7-8 to TRBJ2-5, with 8 bases aligning to TRBD1. With V trimmed by 5 bases and J by 2 bases, 7 bases remained unmatched. CDR3 length equals 15 residues. CDR1 is SGHVS, CDR2 FQNEAQ, per germline. The CDR3, as DNA: TGTGCCAGCAGCCCAAGCAGGGGGCCGCAAGAGACCCAGTACTTC. Protein product: CASSPSRGPQETQYF.